In its sample, the clone carrying this T cell receptor beta chain was seen many times. Its antigen is unidentified. Researchers reported that TCR beta cDNA libraries carried unique molecular identifiers. TCRdb passed the PCR reads through MiXCR, listing each CDR3 protein once. The table shows about 200,000 distinct CDR3 sequences, with 29% occurring only once. These data come from a study of post-analysis software for immune sequencing data. General observations from the study: Five or six TRBV segments appeared more often in patients than in controls, and TRBV5-6, TRBV5-1 and TRBV20-1 were among these.

This CDR3 comprises 16 residues. V lost 3 bases, J lost 2 bases, and 16 bases lay in between. CDR1 SGHDN and CDR2 FVKESK come from the germline V gene. The receptor was derived from a girl aged 2 to 17 with multiple sclerosis. Sequencing input: blood. The rearrangement links TRBV14 to TRBJ1-2; weak D call: TRBD1 (5 bases). CDR3: CASSHTGTESNYGYTF. The CDR3 DNA follows: TGTGCCAGCAGCCACACCGGGACGGAATCAAACTATGGCTACACCTTC.